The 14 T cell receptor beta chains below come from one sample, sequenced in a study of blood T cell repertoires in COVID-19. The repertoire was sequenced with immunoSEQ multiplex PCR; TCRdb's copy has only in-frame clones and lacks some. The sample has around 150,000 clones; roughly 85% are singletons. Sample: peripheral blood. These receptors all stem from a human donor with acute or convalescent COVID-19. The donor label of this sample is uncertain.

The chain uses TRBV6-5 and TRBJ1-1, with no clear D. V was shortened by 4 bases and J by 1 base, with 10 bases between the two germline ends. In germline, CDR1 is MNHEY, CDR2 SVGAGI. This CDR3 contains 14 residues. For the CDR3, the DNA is TGTGCCAGCAGTTCCGTTGGGCCGAACACTGAAGCTTTCTTT. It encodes CASSSVGPNTEAFF.

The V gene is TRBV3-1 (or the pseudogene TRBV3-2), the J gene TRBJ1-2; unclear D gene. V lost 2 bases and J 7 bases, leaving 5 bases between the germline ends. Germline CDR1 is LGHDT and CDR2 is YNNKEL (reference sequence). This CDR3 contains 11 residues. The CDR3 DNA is TGTGCCAGCAGCCAAAGTAGTGGCTACACCTTC. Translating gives CASSQSSGYTF.

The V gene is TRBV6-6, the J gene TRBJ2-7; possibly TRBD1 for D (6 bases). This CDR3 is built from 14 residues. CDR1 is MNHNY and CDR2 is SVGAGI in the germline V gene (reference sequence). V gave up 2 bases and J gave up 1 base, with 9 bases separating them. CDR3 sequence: CASSYRDNSYEQYF. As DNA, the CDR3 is TGTGCCAGCAGTTACCGGGACAATTCCTACGAGCAGTACTTC.

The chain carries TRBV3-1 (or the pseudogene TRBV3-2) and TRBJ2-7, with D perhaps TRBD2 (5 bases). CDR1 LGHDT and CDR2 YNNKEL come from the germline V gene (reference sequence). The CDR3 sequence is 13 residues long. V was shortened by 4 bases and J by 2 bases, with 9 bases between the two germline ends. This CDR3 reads CASSPAGPYEQYF. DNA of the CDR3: TGTGCCAGCAGCCCCGCGGGTCCCTACGAGCAGTACTTC.

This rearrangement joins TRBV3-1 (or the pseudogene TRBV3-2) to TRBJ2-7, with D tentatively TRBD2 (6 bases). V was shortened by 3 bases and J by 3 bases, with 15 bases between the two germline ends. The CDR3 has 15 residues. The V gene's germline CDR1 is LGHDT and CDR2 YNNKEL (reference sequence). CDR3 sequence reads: CASSHRGRSFYEQYF. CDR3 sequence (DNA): TGTGCCAGCAGCCACCGGGGGAGGTCCTTCTACGAGCAGTACTTC.

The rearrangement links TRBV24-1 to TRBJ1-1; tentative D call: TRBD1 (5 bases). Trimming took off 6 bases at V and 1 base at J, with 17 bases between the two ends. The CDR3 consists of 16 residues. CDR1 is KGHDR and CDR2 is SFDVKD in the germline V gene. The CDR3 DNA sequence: TGTGCCACCAGTAGCGCTTTGGGGGAGGGGAACACTGAAGCTTTCTTT. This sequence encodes CATSSALGEGNTEAFF.

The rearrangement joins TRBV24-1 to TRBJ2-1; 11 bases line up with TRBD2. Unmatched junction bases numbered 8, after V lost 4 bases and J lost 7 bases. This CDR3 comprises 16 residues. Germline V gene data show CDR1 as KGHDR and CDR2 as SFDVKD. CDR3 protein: CATSDPSGGRWNEQFF. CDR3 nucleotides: TGTGCCACCAGTGACCCTAGCGGGGGGAGATGGAATGAGCAGTTCTTC.

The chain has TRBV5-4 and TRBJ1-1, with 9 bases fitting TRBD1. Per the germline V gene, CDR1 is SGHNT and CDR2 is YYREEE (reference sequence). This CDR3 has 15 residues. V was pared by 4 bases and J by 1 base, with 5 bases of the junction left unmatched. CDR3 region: CASSTPGQGNTEAFF. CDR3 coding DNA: TGTGCCAGCAGCACCCCGGGACAGGGGAACACTGAAGCTTTCTTT.

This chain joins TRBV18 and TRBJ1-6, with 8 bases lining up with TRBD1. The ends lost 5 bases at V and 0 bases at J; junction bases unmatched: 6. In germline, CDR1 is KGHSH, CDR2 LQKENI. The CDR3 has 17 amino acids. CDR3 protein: CASSGQGSSSYNSPLHF. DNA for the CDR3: TGTGCCAGCTCAGGACAGGGATCCAGCTCCTATAATTCACCCCTCCACTTT.

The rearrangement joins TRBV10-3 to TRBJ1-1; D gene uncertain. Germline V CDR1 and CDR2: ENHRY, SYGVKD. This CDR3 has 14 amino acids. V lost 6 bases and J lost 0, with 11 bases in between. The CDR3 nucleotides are TGTGCCATCAGCGCCCCTACAGTGAACACTGAAGCTTTCTTT. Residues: CAISAPTVNTEAFF.

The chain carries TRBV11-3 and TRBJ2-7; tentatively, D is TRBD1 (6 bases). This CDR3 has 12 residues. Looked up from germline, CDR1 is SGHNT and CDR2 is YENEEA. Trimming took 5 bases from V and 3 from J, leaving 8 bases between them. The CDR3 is CASSPRGYEQYF. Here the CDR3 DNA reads TGTGCCAGCAGCCCCAGGGGCTACGAGCAGTACTTC.

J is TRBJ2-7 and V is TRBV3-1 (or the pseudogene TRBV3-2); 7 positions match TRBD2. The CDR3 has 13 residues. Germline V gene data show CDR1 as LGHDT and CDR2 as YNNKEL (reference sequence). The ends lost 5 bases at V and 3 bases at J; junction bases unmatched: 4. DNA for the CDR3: TGTGCCAGCAGCTTTCGGACTAGCTACGAGCAGTACTTC. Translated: CASSFRTSYEQYF.

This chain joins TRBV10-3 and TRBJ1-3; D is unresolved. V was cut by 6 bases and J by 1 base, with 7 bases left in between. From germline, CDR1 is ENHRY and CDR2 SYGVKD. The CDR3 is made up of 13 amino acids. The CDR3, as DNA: TGTGCCATCAGGAGATTGTCTGGAAACACCATATATTTT. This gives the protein CAIRRLSGNTIYF.

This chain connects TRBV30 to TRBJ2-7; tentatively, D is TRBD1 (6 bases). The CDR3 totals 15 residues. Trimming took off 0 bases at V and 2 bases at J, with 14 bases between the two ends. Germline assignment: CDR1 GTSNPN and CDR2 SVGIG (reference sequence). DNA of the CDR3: TGTGCCTGGAGTGTTTTTCAGGGGCGAACCTACGAGCAGTACTTC. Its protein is CAWSVFQGRTYEQYF. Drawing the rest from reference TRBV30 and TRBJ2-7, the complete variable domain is SQTIHQWPATLVQPVGSPLSLECTVEGTSNPNLYWYRQAAGRGLQLLFYSVGIGQISSEVPQNLSASRPQDRQFILSSKKLLLSDSGFYLCAWSVFQGRTYEQYFGPGTRLTVT.